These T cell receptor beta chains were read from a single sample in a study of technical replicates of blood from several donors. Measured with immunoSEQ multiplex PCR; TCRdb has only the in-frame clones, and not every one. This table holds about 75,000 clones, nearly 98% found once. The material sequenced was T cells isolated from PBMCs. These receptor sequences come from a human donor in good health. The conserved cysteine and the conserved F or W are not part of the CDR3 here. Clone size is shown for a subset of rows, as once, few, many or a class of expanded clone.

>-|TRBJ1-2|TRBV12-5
ASGATSLSYGYT
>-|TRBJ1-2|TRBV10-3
AISSRGPGYT
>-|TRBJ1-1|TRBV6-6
ASTTPIRGTEAF
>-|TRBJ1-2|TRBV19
ASREGQAIEGYT
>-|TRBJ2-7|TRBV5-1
ASSSIPGTGVEQY
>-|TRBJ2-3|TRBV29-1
SAALRGKSTDTQY
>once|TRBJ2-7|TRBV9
ASSANSGGAEQY
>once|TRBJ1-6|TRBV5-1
ASSLGQDSPLH
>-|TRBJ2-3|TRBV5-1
ASSLGLAGGTDTQY
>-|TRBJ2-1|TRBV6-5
ASSSADFGGDNEQF